These 30 T cell receptor beta chains share one sample of origin, sequenced in a study of shared clonotypes between healthy human individuals. Assay used: immunoSEQ multiplex PCR; TCRdb lists only in-frame clones, some missing. The data show about 230,000 clones, with approximately 65% seen just once and roughly 10% held by the top ten. The material sequenced was memory CD4+ T cells sorted from blood. Subset meaning: CD45RA-negative fraction. The receptors shown here come from a man between 25 and 39 years old in good health.

Details on this clone: The sample holds other DNA sequences that translate to the same CDR3. The chain couples TRBV7-2 to TRBJ1-2; D not resolved. V dropped 1 base and J dropped 5 bases, with 5 bases sitting between them. The CDR3 runs 12 residues. Germline V lookup: CDR1 SGHTA, CDR2 FQGNSA. CDR3 nucleotide sequence: TGTGCCAGCAGCTTAGATGGATATGGCTACACCTTC. Encoded protein: CASSLDGYGYTF.

This chain connects TRBV4-3 to TRBJ2-2, with 9 positions matching TRBD2. V was pared by 1 base and J by 4 bases, with 7 bases of the junction left unmatched. Germline V CDR1 and CDR2: LGHNA, YSLEER. This CDR3 comprises 17 residues. The chain's CDR3 is CASSQAGTSSFTGELFF. CDR3 nucleotide sequence: TGCGCCAGCAGCCAAGCTGGGACTAGCTCCTTCACCGGGGAGCTGTTTTTT.

This chain uses TRBV19 with TRBJ2-3; 14 bases are shared with TRBD2. V shed 7 bases and J 3 bases; nucleotides not matched to a gene: 12. The length of the CDR3 is 18 residues. The germline gives CDR1 LNHDA, CDR2 SQIVND (reference sequence). DNA of the CDR3: TGTGCCAGTACCCCGGGACTAGCGGGAGACTCAAGGACAGATACGCAGTATTTT. It is translated as CASTPGLAGDSRTDTQYF.

The genes are TRBV5-1 and TRBJ2-3; 7 nucleotides agree with TRBD2. This CDR3 comprises 16 residues. Losses at the gene ends were 4 bases for V and 4 bases for J; bases not matched to a gene: 12. CDR1 and CDR2 (germline): SGHRS, YFSETQ. The CDR3 coding sequence is TGCGCCAGCAGCCCGGGAGGAACACTCCGCTCAGATACGCAGTATTTT. This codes for CASSPGGTLRSDTQYF.

The genes are TRBV6-1 and TRBJ1-2; D might be TRBD1 (5 bases). The CDR3 spans 13 residues. Germline CDR1 reads MNHNS; CDR2 reads SASEGT. V gave up 4 bases and J gave up 5 bases, with 11 bases separating them. The CDR3 loop reads CASSAGTGYGYTF. CDR3 bases: TGTGCCAGCAGTGCCGGGACGGGATATGGCTACACCTTC.

This chain joins TRBV28 and TRBJ2-3; no definite D call. The CDR3 has 14 amino acids. Germline lookup yields CDR1 MDHEN and CDR2 SYDVKM. Trimming removed 5 bases at V and 4 bases at J, with 13 bases between. The CDR3, as DNA: TGTGCCAGCAGTGCCCCGACCGAAGCAGATACGCAGTATTTT. It is translated as CASSAPTEADTQYF.

This clone was picked up one time. The rearrangement links TRBV25-1 to TRBJ2-6, with 7 bases lining up with TRBD1. The junction had 6 bases not matched to a gene; V was cut back by 6 bases and J by 4 bases. The CDR3 is made up of 15 amino acids. The V gene's germline CDR1 is MGHDK and CDR2 SYGVNS. CDR3 region: CASSREGAGANVLTF. For the CDR3, the DNA is TGTGCCAGCAGCCGAGAGGGGGCCGGGGCCAACGTCCTGACTTTC. The whole variable domain, remainder taken from reference TRBV25-1 and TRBJ2-6, is EADIYQTPRYLVIGTGKKITLECSQTMGHDKMYWYQQDPGMELHLIHYSYGVNSTEKGDLSSESTVSRIRTEHFPLTLESARPSHTSQYLCASSREGAGANVLTFGAGSRLTVL.

The chain recombines TRBV6-1 with TRBJ2-7, with 7 bases matching TRBD2. Germline V gene lookup returns CDR1 MNHNS and CDR2 SASEGT. V was clipped by 8 bases and J by 6 bases; unmatched bases: 13. This CDR3 is 14 amino acids long. The DNA of the CDR3 is TGTGCCAGCGGGGGAGGGAGGCAAGTGTTCGAGCAGTACTTC. This gives the protein CASGGGRQVFEQYF.

The rearrangement uses TRBV19 and TRBJ2-7; TRBD1 or TRBD2 may be the D gene (6 bases each). The germline V gene encodes CDR1 LNHDA and CDR2 SQIVND (reference sequence). This CDR3 contains 13 residues. V lost 7 bases to trimming and J lost 7 bases, with 17 bases between them. CDR3 loop: CASTPTRGQEQYF. The CDR3 coding sequence is TGTGCCAGTACCCCAACCCGGGGGCAGGAGCAGTACTTC.

This CDR3 is CASSLAREQYF. Here the CDR3 DNA reads TGTGCCAGCAGCTTGGCGCGCGAGCAGTACTTC. The chain uses TRBV5-8 and TRBJ2-7; unclear D gene. CDR3 length: 11 amino acids. In germline, CDR1 is SGHTS, CDR2 YDEGEE. Trimming shortened V by 0 bases and J by 6 bases, and 4 bases separated the two germline ends.

J is TRBJ1-2 and V is TRBV30, with 10 positions matching TRBD1. The CDR3 extends over 14 amino acids. Germline V gene lookup returns CDR1 GTSNPN and CDR2 SVGIG (reference sequence). J gave up 4 bases and V 4 bases, and 6 bases lay outside the gene matches. The CDR3 region has the DNA TGTGCCTGGATTTGGGGACAGGGGACCTATGGCTACACCTTC. Translation gives CAWIWGQGTYGYTF.

The V gene is TRBV4-1, the J gene TRBJ1-5, with D uncertain. V dropped 4 bases and J dropped 4 bases, with 8 bases sitting between them. This CDR3 is 13 amino acids long. CDR1 and CDR2 (germline): MGHRA, YSYEKL. In DNA, the CDR3 is TGCGCCAGCAGCCCTCGACGGAATCAGCCCCAGCATTTT. It specifies CASSPRRNQPQHF.

The rearrangement links TRBV2 to TRBJ1-2, with D possibly being TRBD1 (5 bases). CDR1 SNHLY and CDR2 FYNNEI come from the germline V gene. The CDR3 is made up of 15 amino acids. Between the trimmed V and J ends, which lost 7 bases and 5 bases, there was a span of 20 bases. CDR3 sequence reads: CASKWAGSLVYGYTF. The CDR3 nucleotides are TGTGCCAGCAAGTGGGCAGGGAGTTTGGTGTATGGCTACACCTTC.

This clone came up a few times. The rearrangement joins TRBV6-1 to TRBJ1-2; perhaps TRBD1 as D (5 bases). The CDR3 contains 12 residues. The V gene's germline CDR1 is MNHNS and CDR2 SASEGT. Trimming shortened V by 1 base and J by 8 bases, and 8 bases separated the two germline ends. The CDR3: CASSEGGRGYTF. The CDR3 region has the DNA TGTGCCAGCAGTGAAGGGGGCCGGGGCTACACCTTC.

The rearrangement links TRBV2 to TRBJ1-1, with D possibly being TRBD1 (5 bases). Germline CDR1 and CDR2: SNHLY and FYNNEI. The V gene lost 4 bases and the J gene lost 5 bases, with 14 bases spanning the gap. The CDR3 spans 14 residues. The DNA for the CDR3 is TGTGCCAGCAGTGGGCAGGGTCGTCTTACTGAAGCTTTCTTT. Residues: CASSGQGRLTEAFF.

This clone appeared a single time. V and J are TRBV5-8 and TRBJ2-5, with 16 bases matching TRBD2. The CDR3 contains 17 residues. Germline V gene sequence: CDR1 SGHTS, CDR2 YDEGEE. J lost 5 bases, V lost 4 bases, and 8 bases had no gene match. Written as DNA, the CDR3 is TGTGCCAGCAGCCCCGGGACTAGCGGGAGGGCCGGCGAGACCCAGTACTTC. This gives the protein CASSPGTSGRAGETQYF.

The chain uses TRBV7-4 and TRBJ1-5; a weak D match, TRBD1 (6 bases). Germline loops: CDR1 SGHVT, CDR2 SQSDAQ. V was clipped by 2 bases and J by 5 bases, with 10 bases between them. This CDR3 region has 14 residues. In DNA form, the CDR3 reads TGTGCCAGCAGCTTATATGAGGGGGATCAGCCCCAGCATTTT. It codes for CASSLYEGDQPQHF.

The chain carries TRBV6-5 and TRBJ2-1, with 10 bases identical to TRBD2. Germline lookup yields CDR1 MNHEY and CDR2 SVGAGI. Trimming cost V 6 bases and J 10 bases; bases outside gene matches: 12. This CDR3 region has 15 residues. CDR3 DNA: TGTGCCAGCAGCCGCTCTAGCGGGAGCCCTAAGGAGCAGTTCTTC. Translation gives CASSRSSGSPKEQFF.

In this sample, this clone turned up once. The rearrangement uses TRBV18 and TRBJ2-7, with D possibly being TRBD2 (5 bases). This CDR3 has 14 residues. Trimming stripped 5 bases from V and 3 bases from J, with 14 bases between. Germline V gives CDR1 KGHSH, CDR2 LQKENI. CDR3 in DNA: TGTGCCAGCTCAACTAGTAGGGCCAACTACGAGCAGTACTTC. This gives the protein CASSTSRANYEQYF.

This clone was detected once. This chain uses TRBV4-1 with TRBJ1-2; D not resolved. V lost 3 bases and J lost 3, with 14 bases in between. CDR1 and CDR2 (germline): MGHRA, YSYEKL. The CDR3 covers 15 residues. The CDR3 sequence is CASSHLSRMDYGYTF. In DNA, the CDR3 is TGCGCCAGCAGCCATTTATCACGGATGGACTATGGCTACACCTTC.

The CDR3 here is CASSPPSDGSYEQYF. The CDR3 DNA sequence: TGTGCCAGCTCACCTCCCTCGGACGGGAGCTACGAGCAGTACTTC. The chain employs TRBV18 and TRBJ2-7; the D gene is possibly TRBD2 (6 bases). CDR1 KGHSH and CDR2 LQKENI come from the germline V gene. The CDR3 extends over 15 amino acids. V was clipped by 3 bases and J by 3 bases, with 15 bases between them.

The CDR3 nucleotides read TGCAGCGTTTCCCTAGCGGGAGGTTTGTACGAGCAGTACTTC. Its protein product is CSVSLAGGLYEQYF. The chain has TRBV29-1 and TRBJ2-7; 11 nucleotides line up with TRBD2. Unmatched junction bases numbered 7, after V lost 5 bases and J lost 4 bases. Germline V CDR1 and CDR2: SQVTM, ANQGSEA. The CDR3 runs to 14 residues.

This clone was detected only a few times. V gene TRBV23-1 combines with J gene TRBJ2-6, with 9 nucleotides matching TRBD1. TRBV23-1 counts as an open reading frame of uncertain function. The CDR3 consists of 18 residues. Trimming removed 2 bases from V and 0 bases from J; junction bases left unmatched: 5. The CDR3 DNA reads TGCGCCAGCAGTCAACCGGACAGGGGCAGCTCTGGGGCCAACGTCCTGACTTTC. Encoded protein: CASSQPDRGSSGANVLTF.

The rearrangement links TRBV11-3 to TRBJ2-3, with D unclear. Trimming left V 5 bases short and J 0 bases short, with 6 bases between. This CDR3 is built from 13 residues. Germline-derived CDR1 and CDR2 are SGHNT and YENEEA. The CDR3 region is CASSRASTDTQYF. The CDR3 DNA sequence: TGTGCCAGCAGCCGGGCTAGCACAGATACGCAGTATTTT.

The V and J genes are TRBV5-1 and TRBJ2-1; TRBD2 is a possible D gene (5 bases). CDR1 is SGHRS, CDR2 YFSETQ, per germline. V gave up 4 bases and J gave up 5 bases, with 13 bases separating them. The length of the CDR3 is 14 residues. The CDR3 sequence is CASSPRGQNNEQFF. The CDR3 DNA is TGCGCCAGCAGCCCCCGGGGTCAGAACAATGAGCAGTTCTTC.

This rearrangement joins TRBV28 to TRBJ2-4; possible D gene TRBD1, 6 bases. Germline V CDR1 and CDR2: MDHEN, SYDVKM. V lost 5 bases, J lost 8 bases, and 22 bases lay in between. The CDR3 covers 16 residues. CDR3 region: CASSTNTGNPRDIQYF. The CDR3 coding sequence is TGTGCCAGCAGTACCAACACAGGGAATCCTAGGGACATTCAGTACTTC.

V gene TRBV6-5 combines with J gene TRBJ2-4, with 8 bases lining up with TRBD1. This CDR3 is built from 14 residues. The germline gives CDR1 MNHEY, CDR2 SVGAGI. J gave up 5 bases and V 6 bases, and 6 bases lay outside the gene matches. The CDR3: CASSRTGYENIQYF. CDR3 sequence (DNA): TGTGCCAGCAGCCGGACAGGGTACGAAAACATTCAGTACTTC.

Notes on this clone: One junction end disagrees with the germline gene, perhaps due to a read error. CDR3 residues: CASSSYYEQFF. For the CDR3, the DNA is TGTGCCAGCAGTTCCTACTATGAGCAGTTCTTC. The chain couples TRBV27 to TRBJ2-1; no clear D. This CDR3 comprises 11 residues. Germline assignment: CDR1 MNHEY and CDR2 SMNVEV (reference sequence).

Remarks on this clone: At the DNA level, this CDR3 is encoded by other sequences in the same sample as well. This sequence joins TRBV28 and TRBJ1-4; 8 bases line up with TRBD1. Germline loops: CDR1 MDHEN, CDR2 SYDVKM. The CDR3 length is 15 residues. Unmatched junction bases numbered 3, after V lost 6 bases and J lost 0 bases. For the CDR3, the DNA is TGTGCCAGCAGGTCACAGGGGGCAACTAATGAAAAACTGTTTTTT. Encoded protein: CASRSQGATNEKLFF.

The CDR3 reads CASSISGTEYNEQFF. In nucleotides, the CDR3 is TGTGCCAGTAGTATATCGGGGACAGAATACAATGAGCAGTTCTTC. The chain has TRBV19 and TRBJ2-1, with TRBD1 matching over 7 bases. Germline V gene lookup returns CDR1 LNHDA and CDR2 SQIVND (reference sequence). The CDR3 has 15 amino acids. J gave up 4 bases and V 2 bases, and 5 bases lay outside the gene matches.